The T cell receptor (beta chain) described here comes from a study of cytomegalovirus exposure and HLA in healthy donors. Overall study results and limits: V- and J-gene trimming in TCR beta was tied to a missense DCLRE1C variant by an analysis performed later. Productive rates of about 90% or about 30% were seen for most TCR beta V segments in an earlier analysis. Based on reports, TCR beta sequences accurately predicted HLA-A and HLA-B alleles for most subjects.

V lost 3 bases, J lost 8 bases, and 4 bases stayed unmatched. The V gene's germline CDR1 is SGHRS and CDR2 YFSETQ. The CDR3 length is 14 residues. For this clone: As yet, its antigen is unknown.

Primers: 60 Vbeta forward and 13 Jbeta reverse. Data came from immunoSEQ multiplex PCR; TCRdb stores just in-frame clones and leaves some out. The sample carries roughly 82,000 clones, approximately 70% recorded once. This TCR was sampled from a woman aged 40 to 50 in good health and CMV-seropositive. The specimen sequenced was PBMCs. The rearrangement uses TRBV5-1 and TRBJ1-6; 8 bases map to TRBD1. CDR3 DNA: TGCGCCAGCAGCTCGCAGGGGGCAGATTCACCCCTCCACTTT. Protein product: CASSSQGADSPLHF.